Shown below are 8 T cell receptor beta chains from a single sample sequenced in a study of regulatory T cells in long-lasting Graves disease. This sample's time point: newly diagnosed GD, antithyroid drugs for less than 3 months. Preparation of the TCR library used RNA extracted from PBMCs. Construction of TCR beta libraries relied on iRepertoire HTBI primers and on Arm-PCR targeting CDR3 regions. One entry per CDR3 protein, called by TCRdb with MiXCR from the multiplex PCR reads. The sample includes about 540,000 distinct CDR3 sequences, roughly 13% of them seen just once. The sample was also reused in another study, on T cells in Graves' hyperthyroidism and ophthalmopathy.

Sample: peripheral blood mononuclear cells (PBMCs), taken at new diagnosis, from a patient treated with antithyroid drugs. Receptors originate from a young man with Graves disease.

This clonotype has ten or more counts. The chain uses TRBV27 and TRBJ2-6; D gene unclear. Trimming pared 5 bases from V and 0 bases from J, leaving 8 bases between. Germline V gene lookup returns CDR1 MNHEY and CDR2 SMNVEV (reference sequence). The CDR3 contains 15 residues. The CDR3 protein is CASSRPSSGANVLTF. The CDR3, as DNA: TGTGCCAGCAGTCGACCCAGCTCTGGGGCCAACGTCCTGACTTTC.

This clonotype was picked up many times. The gene calls are TRBV6-2 or TRBV6-3 and TRBJ2-1; D is perhaps TRBD2 (6 bases). This CDR3 has 16 residues. CDR1 is MNHEY, CDR2 SVGEGT, per germline. Trimming pared 5 bases from V and 0 bases from J, leaving 14 bases between. The CDR3 protein is CASSPLLGGSYNEQFF. The CDR3 DNA reads as TGTGCCAGCAGTCCCCTTTTGGGGGGCTCCTACAATGAGCAGTTCTTC.

V is TRBV4-1 and J is TRBJ2-1, with D perhaps matching TRBD2 (5 bases). Trimming shortened V by 4 bases and J by 5 bases, and 21 bases separated the two germline ends. CDR1 MGHRA and CDR2 YSYEKL come from the germline V gene. This CDR3 spans 17 amino acids. The DNA for the CDR3 is TGCGCCAGCAGCCTCCCCCTGCGTGGGAGCGTGAACAATGAGCAGTTCTTC. This translates into CASSLPLRGSVNNEQFF.

This clonotype was recorded many times. The rearrangement uses TRBV16 and TRBJ1-2; no firm D call. This CDR3 spans 15 amino acids. The V end was cut by 3 bases, the J end by 0 bases, with 11 bases between. Germline V lookup: CDR1 KGHSY, CDR2 FQNENV. The CDR3, as DNA: TGTGCCAGCAGCCATCAATGGGGAGCTAACTATGGCTACACCTTC. As protein: CASSHQWGANYGYTF.

At least ten counts were recorded for this clonotype. The chain is built from TRBV2 and TRBJ1-2, with a weak D call TRBD1 (6 bases). The CDR3 has 15 amino acids. The germline V gene has CDR1 SNHLY and CDR2 FYNNEI. V lost 0 bases and J 4 bases, leaving 12 bases between the germline ends. For the CDR3, the DNA is TGTGCCAGCAGTGAAGCGTCAGGGGCGTTCTATGGCTACACCTTC. Residues: CASSEASGAFYGYTF.

This clonotype was counted a single time. This chain links TRBV29-1 with TRBJ1-4, with D perhaps TRBD1 (6 bases). Germline V CDR1 and CDR2: SQVTM, ANQGSEA. CDR3 length: 14 amino acids. V lost 4 bases and J lost 0, with 9 bases in between. DNA for the CDR3: TGCAGCGTTGGAACAGGGCCAACTAATGAAAAACTGTTTTTT. Its protein product is CSVGTGPTNEKLFF.

The sample holds one count of this clonotype. A much larger clone lies a single base off, so this may be a read error. J is TRBJ2-7 and V is TRBV10-1, with D possibly being TRBD2 (5 bases). Germline lookup yields CDR1 WNHNN and CDR2 SYGVQD (reference sequence). Trimming removed 0 bases at V and 6 bases at J, with 12 bases between. The CDR3 has 14 residues. CDR3 nucleotide sequence: TGCGCCAGCAGTGAGTCTTGCAGCGCGGGCGAGCAGTACTTC. Its protein product is CASSESCSAGEQYF.

Comment on this clonotype: One end of the junction is discordant with germline, which a read error may explain. V and J are TRBV13 and TRBJ2-5; 9 nucleotides agree with TRBD1. This CDR3 is 17 amino acids long. CDR1 is PRHDT and CDR2 is FYEKMQ in the germline V gene (reference sequence). CDR3 DNA: TGTGCCGGCAGCTTAGTAGGGACAGGGCCATGGGGAGAGACCCAGTACTTC. This codes for CAGSLVGTGPWGETQYF.